The present entry profiles one T cell receptor (beta chain) with its context. Its antigen is currently unknown. This sample was taken from a study of T cell responses to AZD1222 COVID-19 vaccine. The method was immunoSEQ multiplex PCR; TCRdb's version includes in-frame clones alone and lacks a portion of them. The table records approximately 71,000 clones, almost 90% of them present only once. This CDR3 is built from 11 residues. CDR1 and CDR2 (germline): DFQATT, SNEGSKA (reference sequence). Trimming cost V 6 bases and J 4 bases, with 10 bases left between them. Study-wide results and caveats: Spike-wide coverage was observed for vaccine-associated CD4 TCRs, with dominant responses at 160-218 and 743-854. Only a handful of AZD1222 recipients, roughly 6 in all, had baseline seropositivity.

This specimen consisted of peripheral blood, obtained on day 0 of AZD1222 vaccination. The J gene is TRBJ2-7, the V gene TRBV20-1; D uncertain. This receptor was taken from an adult in good health. The CDR3 loop is CSARQVYEQYF. The CDR3 nucleotides read TGCAGTGCAAGGCAGGTTTACGAGCAGTACTTC.